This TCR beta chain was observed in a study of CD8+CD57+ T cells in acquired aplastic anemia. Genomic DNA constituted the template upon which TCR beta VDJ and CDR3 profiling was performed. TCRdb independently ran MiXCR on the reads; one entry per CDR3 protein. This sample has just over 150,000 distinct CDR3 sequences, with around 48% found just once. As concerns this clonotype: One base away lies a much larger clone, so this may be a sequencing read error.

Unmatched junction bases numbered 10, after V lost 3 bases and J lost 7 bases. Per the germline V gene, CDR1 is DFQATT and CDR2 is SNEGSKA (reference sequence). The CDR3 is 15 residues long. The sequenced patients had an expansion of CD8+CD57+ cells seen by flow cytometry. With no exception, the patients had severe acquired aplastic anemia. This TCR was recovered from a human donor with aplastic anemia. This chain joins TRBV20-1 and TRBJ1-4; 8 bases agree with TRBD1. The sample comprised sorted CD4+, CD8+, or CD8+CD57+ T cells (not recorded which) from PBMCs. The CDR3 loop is CSARFDRGPVEKLFF. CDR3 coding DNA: TGCAGTGCTAGGTTTGACAGGGGACCCGTTGAAAAACTGTTTTTT.